A selection of T cell receptor beta chains follows, all from one sample in a study of CD8 T cells in Susac syndrome. TCRdb re-derived calls from the immunoSEQ multiplex PCR reads in MiXCR, one entry per CDR3 protein. The table includes hundreds of thousands of distinct CDR3 sequences, 85% to 95% detected once. Sequencing input: CD4+ T cells from PBMCs. The receptors originated from a human donor with multiple sclerosis. Both conserved end residues are part of each CDR3. A D gene is named only where the DNA matches it firmly. A row's size may be missing; if present it is once, few, many or a size class.

TRBD1 TRBJ2-5 once TRBV19 CATQEAGGSETQYF TGTGCCACCCAGGAGGCAGGGGGCTCGGAGACCCAGTACTTC
TRBD1 TRBJ1-1 - TRBV27 CASSFGDRGLATEAFF TGTGCCAGCAGTTTTGGTGACAGGGGTTTGGCCACTGAAGCTTTCTTT
- TRBJ2-7 once TRBV9 CASSVGARHGEQYF TGTGCCAGCAGCGTAGGGGCCCGTCACGGCGAGCAGTACTTC
- TRBJ2-1 - TRBV7-8 CASSLRPGAYNEQFF TGTGCCAGCAGCCTTCGACCTGGCGCCTACAATGAGCAGTTCTTC
- TRBJ1-1 - TRBV7-2 CASSPQRGVDTEAFF TGTGCCAGCAGCCCCCAAAGAGGGGTAGACACTGAAGCTTTCTTT
- TRBJ1-3 - TRBV29-1 CSVGDRYGGTIYF TGCAGCGTTGGGGACCGCTACGGAGGAACCATATATTTT
- TRBJ1-4 - TRBV6-5 CASSYDRRGEKLFF TGTGCCAGCAGTTACGACAGGAGGGGTGAAAAACTGTTTTTT
- TRBJ1-4 - TRBV5-1 CASSLQGSALYEKLFF TGCGCCAGCAGCCTACAGGGCTCGGCCCTGTATGAAAAACTGTTTTTT
TRBD2 TRBJ2-1 - TRBV7-9 CASSSRRLAGGQSYNEQFF TGTGCCAGCAGCTCAAGGCGACTAGCGGGGGGGCAATCCTACAATGAGCAGTTCTTC
TRBD1 TRBJ1-4 - TRBV20-1 CSARDPGQGAEKLFF TGCAGTGCTAGAGATCCGGGACAGGGGGCTGAAAAACTGTTTTTT
TRBD2 TRBJ2-1 - TRBV2 CATGGRSSYNEQFF TGTGCCACCGGCGGGAGGTCCTCCTACAATGAGCAGTTCTTC
TRBD2 TRBJ2-2 - TRBV19 CASNRLAANTGELFF TGTGCCAGTAACAGACTAGCGGCGAACACCGGGGAGCTGTTTTTT
- TRBJ1-5 once TRBV20-1 CSARGQGGYGNQPQHF TGCAGTGCTAGAGGGCAGGGAGGTTACGGCAATCAGCCCCAGCATTTT
- TRBJ2-1 - TRBV20-1 CSAIGAGGTNEQFF TGCAGTGCTATAGGAGCAGGCGGAACCAATGAGCAGTTCTTC
TRBD1 TRBJ1-2 - TRBV7-2 CASSQNQGAYTF TGTGCCAGCAGTCAAAACCAGGGGGCCTACACCTTC
TRBD2 TRBJ2-1 - TRBV12-3/TRBV12-4 CASSLRSFLAGSSYNEQFF TGTGCCAGCAGTTTACGCTCCTTTTTAGCGGGAAGCTCCTACAATGAGCAGTTCTTC
- TRBJ2-2 - TRBV3-1 CASSTRGGAGELFF TGTGCCAGCAGTACTAGGGGGGGAGCCGGGGAGCTGTTTTTT
- TRBJ1-6 - TRBV5-1 CASSLDAQGSDNSPLHF TGCGCCAGCAGCTTGGACGCCCAGGGGTCGGACAATTCACCCCTCCACTTT
- TRBJ2-1 - TRBV20-1 CSARELNEQFF TGCAGTGCTAGAGAACTCAATGAGCAGTTCTTC
- TRBJ2-1 - TRBV6-1 CASSDPPLGRGNEQFF TGTGCCAGCAGTGACCCCCCCCTCGGGCGGGGCAATGAGCAGTTCTTC
- TRBJ1-2 - TRBV12-3/TRBV12-4 CASSPRAGYTF TGTGCCAGCAGCCCTAGGGCTGGCTACACCTTC
TRBD2 TRBJ2-1 - TRBV19 CASSNQKRLARNEQFF TGTGCCAGTAGTAACCAGAAGAGACTAGCCCGAAATGAGCAGTTCTTC
TRBD1 TRBJ2-7 - TRBV15 CATLGGRGLEQYF TGTGCCACGCTGGGGGGCAGGGGGCTGGAGCAGTACTTC
- TRBJ2-3 - TRBV4-1 CASSHPVGTQYF TGCGCCAGCAGCCACCCAGTCGGTACGCAGTATTTT
- TRBJ2-1 - TRBV6-1 CASSELPFTSEQFF TGTGCCAGCAGTGAACTTCCTTTTACGTCTGAGCAGTTCTTC
- TRBJ1-3 - TRBV18 CASSLRTGAVGNTIYF TGTGCCAGCTCACTCCGGACGGGGGCGGTTGGAAACACCATATATTTT
- TRBJ1-2 - TRBV6-5 CASRGANYGYTF TGTGCCAGTAGAGGAGCTAACTATGGCTACACCTTC
TRBD1 TRBJ1-2 - TRBV12-3/TRBV12-4 CASSLVSGGWGNYGYTF TGTGCCAGCAGTTTAGTGTCAGGGGGCTGGGGGAACTATGGCTACACCTTC
- TRBJ2-7 - TRBV19 CASSPRGGIYEQYF TGTGCCAGTAGTCCTCGGGGTGGGATCTACGAGCAGTACTTC
TRBD1 TRBJ1-2 - TRBV6-5 CASRSLDRESGYTF TGTGCCAGCAGATCTCTAGACAGGGAGAGTGGCTACACCTTC
- TRBJ2-5 - TRBV19 CASSISGNQGTQYF TGTGCCAGTAGTATTTCGGGGAATCAAGGGACCCAGTACTTC
- TRBJ2-2 - TRBV9 CASSVGGTMNTGELFF TGTGCCAGCAGCGTAGGGGGGACCATGAACACCGGGGAGCTGTTTTTT
- TRBJ1-1 - TRBV10-3 CAISESELMNTEAFF TGTGCCATCAGTGAGTCTGAACTGATGAACACTGAAGCTTTCTTT
TRBD1 TRBJ2-3 - TRBV5-6 CASSDRQGISTDTQYF TGTGCCAGCAGCGATAGACAGGGCATTAGCACAGATACGCAGTATTTT
TRBD1 TRBJ1-6 once TRBV6-2/TRBV6-3 CASSQSRTGGNSPLHF TGTGCCAGCAGTCAAAGTCGGACAGGGGGGAATTCACCCCTCCACTTT
TRBD1 TRBJ1-2 - TRBV30 CAWSRRDRGVNNYGYTF TGTGCCTGGTCTAGGCGGGACAGGGGTGTAAATAACTATGGCTACACCTTC
- TRBJ1-1 - TRBV3-1 CASSPLGRHTEAFF TGTGCCAGCAGCCCATTAGGTCGGCACACTGAAGCTTTCTTT
TRBD1 TRBJ2-6 - TRBV9 CASSVARSATGVSGANVLTF TGTGCCAGCAGCGTAGCCCGCTCTGCGACAGGGGTCTCTGGGGCCAACGTCCTGACTTTC
- TRBJ2-3 once TRBV5-1 CASSLAFSTDTQYF TGCGCCAGCAGCTTGGCCTTTAGCACAGATACGCAGTATTTT
TRBD1 TRBJ1-4 once TRBV4-1 CASSQRGQAPGEKLFF TGCGCCAGCAGCCAACGCGGACAGGCCCCAGGGGAAAAACTGTTTTTT
TRBD1 TRBJ1-2 - TRBV4-1 CASSQPGQGPRGYTF TGCGCCAGCAGCCAACCGGGACAGGGGCCGCGGGGCTACACCTTC
- TRBJ1-5 - TRBV6-2/TRBV6-3 CASSYSGGSQPQHF TGTGCCAGCAGTTACTCGGGGGGCAGCCAGCCCCAGCATTTT
- TRBJ2-7 - TRBV11-2 CASSSGQPRTGEQYF TGTGCCAGCAGCTCCGGACAGCCTCGAACGGGCGAGCAGTACTTC
- TRBJ2-5 - TRBV20-1 CSARDTGGFGLQYF TGCAGTGCTAGAGATACGGGGGGCTTCGGACTTCAGTACTTC
TRBD1 TRBJ1-2 - TRBV28 CASSWSGTGGGGYTF TGTGCCAGCAGTTGGTCCGGGACAGGGGGCGGTGGCTACACCTTC
- TRBJ2-1 - TRBV30 CAWSRDFGLNEQFF TGTGCCTGGTCCCGGGACTTCGGGCTTAATGAGCAGTTCTTC
TRBD2 TRBJ2-2 - TRBV11-1 CASTPRAGVRIGELFF TGTGCCAGCACCCCGAGGGCGGGAGTACGAATCGGGGAGCTGTTTTTT
TRBD2 TRBJ2-5 - TRBV5-4 CASSQGLAGALQETQYF TGTGCCAGCAGCCAAGGACTAGCGGGGGCCCTACAAGAGACCCAGTACTTC
- TRBJ1-5 - TRBV25-1 CASSEDLAGQPQHF TGTGCCAGCAGTGAAGACCTTGCCGGCCAGCCCCAGCATTTT
- TRBJ2-1 few TRBV6-1 CASQGFGEQFF TGTGCCAGCCAGGGATTCGGTGAGCAGTTCTTC
- TRBJ1-4 few TRBV6-1 CASSLAAGATNEKLFF TGTGCCAGCAGCCTAGCAGCGGGCGCAACTAATGAAAAACTGTTTTTT
- TRBJ1-3 - TRBV30 CAWSPSARGNTIYF TGTGCCTGGAGCCCCTCGGCCCGAGGAAACACCATATATTTT
- TRBJ2-5 once TRBV5-1 CASSLNRAGEETQYF TGCGCCAGCAGCTTGAACAGGGCGGGGGAAGAGACCCAGTACTTC